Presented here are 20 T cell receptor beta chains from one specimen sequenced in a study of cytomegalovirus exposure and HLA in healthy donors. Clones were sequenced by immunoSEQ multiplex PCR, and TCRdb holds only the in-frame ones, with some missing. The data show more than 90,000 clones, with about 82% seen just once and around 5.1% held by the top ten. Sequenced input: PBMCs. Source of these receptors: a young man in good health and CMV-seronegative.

CDR3 nucleotides: TGTGCCAGCAGCCAAGAAACAGGGCTCGGCACAGATACGCAGTATTTT. It specifies CASSQETGLGTDTQYF. J is TRBJ2-3 and V is TRBV14; D is possibly TRBD1 (6 bases). The CDR3 has 16 residues. Trimming took off 0 bases at V and 1 base at J, with 11 bases between the two ends. Germline V gives CDR1 SGHDN, CDR2 FVKESK. The variable domain in full, with the rest retrieved from reference TRBV14 and TRBJ2-3, is EAGVTQFPSHSVIEKGQTVTLRCDPISGHDNLYWYRRVMGKEIKFLLHFVKESKQDESGMPNNRFLAERTGGTYSTLKVQPAELEDSGVYFCASSQETGLGTDTQYFGPGTRLTVL.

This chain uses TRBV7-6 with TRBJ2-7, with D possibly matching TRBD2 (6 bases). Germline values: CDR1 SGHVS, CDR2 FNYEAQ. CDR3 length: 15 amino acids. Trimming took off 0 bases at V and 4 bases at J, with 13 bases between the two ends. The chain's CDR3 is CASSLASGLTYEQYF. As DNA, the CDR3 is TGTGCCAGCAGCTTAGCCTCGGGACTTACATACGAGCAGTACTTC.

Written as DNA, the CDR3 is TGTGCCAGCAGCTTGGATATTATAGCGGGAGTGTACAATGAGCAGTTCTTC. Its protein product is CASSLDIIAGVYNEQFF. The chain combines TRBV5-6 with TRBJ2-1, with TRBD2 matching over 9 bases. The CDR3 contains 17 residues. Germline CDR1 reads SGHDT; CDR2 reads YYEEEE. V lost 0 bases to trimming and J lost 4 bases; unmatched junction nucleotides: 8.

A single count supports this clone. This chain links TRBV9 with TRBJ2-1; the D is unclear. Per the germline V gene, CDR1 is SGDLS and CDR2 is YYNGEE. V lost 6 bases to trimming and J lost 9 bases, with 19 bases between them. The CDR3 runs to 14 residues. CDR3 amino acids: CASTPRSLSSEQFF. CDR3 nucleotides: TGTGCCAGCACCCCGAGGTCTCTATCTAGTGAGCAGTTCTTC.

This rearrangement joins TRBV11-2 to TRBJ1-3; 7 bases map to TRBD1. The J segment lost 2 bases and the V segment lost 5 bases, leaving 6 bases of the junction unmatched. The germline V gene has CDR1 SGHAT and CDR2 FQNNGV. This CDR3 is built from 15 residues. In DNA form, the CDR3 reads TGTGCCAGCAGCCCCACCGACAGGGCTGGAAACACCATATATTTT. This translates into CASSPTDRAGNTIYF.

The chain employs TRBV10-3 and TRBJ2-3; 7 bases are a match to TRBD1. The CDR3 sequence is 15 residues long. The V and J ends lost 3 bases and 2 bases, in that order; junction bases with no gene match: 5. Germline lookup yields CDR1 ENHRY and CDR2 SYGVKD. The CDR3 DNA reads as TGTGCCATCAGTGACGGACAGGCGACCACAGATACGCAGTATTTT. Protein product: CAISDGQATTDTQYF.

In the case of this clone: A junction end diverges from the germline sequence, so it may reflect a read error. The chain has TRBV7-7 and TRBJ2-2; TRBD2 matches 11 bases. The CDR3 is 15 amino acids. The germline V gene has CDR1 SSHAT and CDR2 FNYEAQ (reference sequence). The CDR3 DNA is TGTGCTAGCAGTCATAGCGGGGGGGCGTTCGGGGAGCTGTTTTTT. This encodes CASSHSGGAFGELFF.

This CDR3 reads CATTPERYSNQPQHF. The DNA for the CDR3 is TGTGCCACCACCCCGGAGAGATATAGCAATCAGCCCCAGCATTTT. V and J are TRBV15 and TRBJ1-5; no definite D call. V was cut by 7 bases and J by 0 bases, with 13 bases left in between. CDR3 length: 15 amino acids. The germline CDR1 and CDR2 sequences are LNHNV and YYDKDF (reference sequence).

The CDR3 DNA reads TGTGCCTGGAGTCGTCCCGGGACAGGGGGTAATCAGCCCCAGCATTTT. Its protein is CAWSRPGTGGNQPQHF. The V call is TRBV30, the J call TRBJ1-5, with TRBD1 identical over 11 bases. V shed 2 bases and J 4 bases; nucleotides not matched to a gene: 7. This CDR3 comprises 16 residues. The germline V gene has CDR1 GTSNPN and CDR2 SVGIG (reference sequence). Full variable domain (outside the CDR3, taken from reference TRBV30 and TRBJ1-5): SQTIHQWPATLVQPVGSPLSLECTVEGTSNPNLYWYRQAAGRGLQLLFYSVGIGQISSEVPQNLSASRPQDRQFILSSKKLLLSDSGFYLCAWSRPGTGGNQPQHFGDGTRLSIL.

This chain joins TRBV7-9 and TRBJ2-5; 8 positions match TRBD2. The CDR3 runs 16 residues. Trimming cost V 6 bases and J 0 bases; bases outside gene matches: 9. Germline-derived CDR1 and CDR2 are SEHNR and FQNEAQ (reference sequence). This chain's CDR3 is CASSRGGDPNQETQYF. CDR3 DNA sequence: TGTGCCAGCAGTCGGGGGGGTGACCCGAACCAAGAGACCCAGTACTTC.

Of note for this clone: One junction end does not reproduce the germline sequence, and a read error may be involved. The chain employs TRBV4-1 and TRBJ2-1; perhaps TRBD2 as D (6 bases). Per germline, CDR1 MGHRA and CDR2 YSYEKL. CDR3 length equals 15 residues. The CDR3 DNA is TGCGCCAGCAACCAAGTTAGCGGAGCCTACAATGAGCAGTTCTTC. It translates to CASNQVSGAYNEQFF.

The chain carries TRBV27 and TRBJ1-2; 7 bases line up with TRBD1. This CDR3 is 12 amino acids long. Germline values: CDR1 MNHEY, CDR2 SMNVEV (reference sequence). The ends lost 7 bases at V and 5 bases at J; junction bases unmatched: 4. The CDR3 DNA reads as TGTGCCAGCACGACAGGGATATATGGCTACACCTTC. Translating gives CASTTGIYGYTF.

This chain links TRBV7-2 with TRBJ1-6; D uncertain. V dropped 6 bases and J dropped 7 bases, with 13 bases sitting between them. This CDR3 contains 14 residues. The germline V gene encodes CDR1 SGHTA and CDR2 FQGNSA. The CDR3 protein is CASSQGRENSPLHF. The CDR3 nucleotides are TGTGCCAGCAGTCAAGGACGGGAGAATTCACCCCTCCACTTT.

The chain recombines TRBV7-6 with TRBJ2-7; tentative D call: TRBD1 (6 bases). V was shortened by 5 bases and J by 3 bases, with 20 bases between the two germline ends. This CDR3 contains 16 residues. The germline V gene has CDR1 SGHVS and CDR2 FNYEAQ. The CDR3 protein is CASSTKPRTEGYEQYF. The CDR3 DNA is TGTGCCAGCAGCACTAAACCTCGGACAGAGGGCTACGAGCAGTACTTC.

Written as DNA, the CDR3 is TGTGCCAGTAGTACCCGACAGGGGTCCGGCTATGGCTACACCTTC. Residues: CASSTRQGSGYGYTF. The chain is built from TRBV19 and TRBJ1-2; 8 bases line up with TRBD1. This CDR3 is 15 amino acids long. V shed 4 bases, J shed 4 bases, and the junction held 8 bases outside the gene matches. The V gene's germline CDR1 is LNHDA and CDR2 SQIVND (reference sequence).

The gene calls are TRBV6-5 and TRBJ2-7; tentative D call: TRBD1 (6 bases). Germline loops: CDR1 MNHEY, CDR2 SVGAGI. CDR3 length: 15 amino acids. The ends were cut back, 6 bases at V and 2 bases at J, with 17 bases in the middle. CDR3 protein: CASRQGPAVTYEQYF. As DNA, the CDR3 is TGTGCCAGCAGGCAGGGGCCGGCCGTAACCTACGAGCAGTACTTC.

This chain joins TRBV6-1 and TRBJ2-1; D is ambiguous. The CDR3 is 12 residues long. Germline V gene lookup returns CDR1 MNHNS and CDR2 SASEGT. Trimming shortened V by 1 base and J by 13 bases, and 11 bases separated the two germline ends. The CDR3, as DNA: TGTGCCAGCAGTGAAGGCCCCCTACCTCAGTTCTTC. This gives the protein CASSEGPLPQFF.

The CDR3 region is CASSVPGQGYYGYTF. CDR3 DNA: TGTGCCAGCAGCGTCCCGGGACAGGGTTACTATGGCTACACCTTC. The rearrangement joins TRBV9 to TRBJ1-2, with TRBD1 matching 9 bases. The ends lost 2 bases at V and 3 bases at J; junction bases unmatched: 5. Germline V gives CDR1 SGDLS, CDR2 YYNGEE. The CDR3 runs to 15 residues.

CDR3 DNA sequence: TGTGCCAGCAGTGCCTATGTGGGAGGGAGTACGCAGTATTTT. Translating it yields CASSAYVGGSTQYF. The gene calls are TRBV25-1 and TRBJ2-3, with 7 bases lining up with TRBD2. The CDR3 has 14 amino acids. CDR1 is MGHDK and CDR2 is SYGVNS in the germline V gene. With 4 bases clipped from V and 8 bases from J, the junction kept 9 bases outside the gene matches.

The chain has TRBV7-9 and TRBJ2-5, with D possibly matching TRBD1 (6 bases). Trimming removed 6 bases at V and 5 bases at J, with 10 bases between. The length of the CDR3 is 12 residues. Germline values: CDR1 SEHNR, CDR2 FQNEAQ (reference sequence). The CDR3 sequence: CASRRDIETQYF. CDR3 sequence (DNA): TGTGCCAGCAGACGGGACATCGAGACCCAGTACTTC.